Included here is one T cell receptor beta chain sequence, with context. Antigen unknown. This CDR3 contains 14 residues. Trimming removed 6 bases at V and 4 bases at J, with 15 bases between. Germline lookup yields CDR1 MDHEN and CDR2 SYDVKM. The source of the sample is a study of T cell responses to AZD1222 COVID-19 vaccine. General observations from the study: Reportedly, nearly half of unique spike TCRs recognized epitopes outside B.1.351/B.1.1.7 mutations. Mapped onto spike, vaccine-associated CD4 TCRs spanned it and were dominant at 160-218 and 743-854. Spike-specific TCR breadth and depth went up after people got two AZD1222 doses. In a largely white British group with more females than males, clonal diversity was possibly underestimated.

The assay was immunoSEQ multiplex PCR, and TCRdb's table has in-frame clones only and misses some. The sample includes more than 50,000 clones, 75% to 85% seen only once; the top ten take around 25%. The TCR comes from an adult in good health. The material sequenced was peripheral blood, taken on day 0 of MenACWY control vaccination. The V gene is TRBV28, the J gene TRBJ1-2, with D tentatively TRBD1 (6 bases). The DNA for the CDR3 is TGTGCCAGCAGCCCCGGGGGCACGACCTATGGCTACACCTTC. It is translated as CASSPGGTTYGYTF.